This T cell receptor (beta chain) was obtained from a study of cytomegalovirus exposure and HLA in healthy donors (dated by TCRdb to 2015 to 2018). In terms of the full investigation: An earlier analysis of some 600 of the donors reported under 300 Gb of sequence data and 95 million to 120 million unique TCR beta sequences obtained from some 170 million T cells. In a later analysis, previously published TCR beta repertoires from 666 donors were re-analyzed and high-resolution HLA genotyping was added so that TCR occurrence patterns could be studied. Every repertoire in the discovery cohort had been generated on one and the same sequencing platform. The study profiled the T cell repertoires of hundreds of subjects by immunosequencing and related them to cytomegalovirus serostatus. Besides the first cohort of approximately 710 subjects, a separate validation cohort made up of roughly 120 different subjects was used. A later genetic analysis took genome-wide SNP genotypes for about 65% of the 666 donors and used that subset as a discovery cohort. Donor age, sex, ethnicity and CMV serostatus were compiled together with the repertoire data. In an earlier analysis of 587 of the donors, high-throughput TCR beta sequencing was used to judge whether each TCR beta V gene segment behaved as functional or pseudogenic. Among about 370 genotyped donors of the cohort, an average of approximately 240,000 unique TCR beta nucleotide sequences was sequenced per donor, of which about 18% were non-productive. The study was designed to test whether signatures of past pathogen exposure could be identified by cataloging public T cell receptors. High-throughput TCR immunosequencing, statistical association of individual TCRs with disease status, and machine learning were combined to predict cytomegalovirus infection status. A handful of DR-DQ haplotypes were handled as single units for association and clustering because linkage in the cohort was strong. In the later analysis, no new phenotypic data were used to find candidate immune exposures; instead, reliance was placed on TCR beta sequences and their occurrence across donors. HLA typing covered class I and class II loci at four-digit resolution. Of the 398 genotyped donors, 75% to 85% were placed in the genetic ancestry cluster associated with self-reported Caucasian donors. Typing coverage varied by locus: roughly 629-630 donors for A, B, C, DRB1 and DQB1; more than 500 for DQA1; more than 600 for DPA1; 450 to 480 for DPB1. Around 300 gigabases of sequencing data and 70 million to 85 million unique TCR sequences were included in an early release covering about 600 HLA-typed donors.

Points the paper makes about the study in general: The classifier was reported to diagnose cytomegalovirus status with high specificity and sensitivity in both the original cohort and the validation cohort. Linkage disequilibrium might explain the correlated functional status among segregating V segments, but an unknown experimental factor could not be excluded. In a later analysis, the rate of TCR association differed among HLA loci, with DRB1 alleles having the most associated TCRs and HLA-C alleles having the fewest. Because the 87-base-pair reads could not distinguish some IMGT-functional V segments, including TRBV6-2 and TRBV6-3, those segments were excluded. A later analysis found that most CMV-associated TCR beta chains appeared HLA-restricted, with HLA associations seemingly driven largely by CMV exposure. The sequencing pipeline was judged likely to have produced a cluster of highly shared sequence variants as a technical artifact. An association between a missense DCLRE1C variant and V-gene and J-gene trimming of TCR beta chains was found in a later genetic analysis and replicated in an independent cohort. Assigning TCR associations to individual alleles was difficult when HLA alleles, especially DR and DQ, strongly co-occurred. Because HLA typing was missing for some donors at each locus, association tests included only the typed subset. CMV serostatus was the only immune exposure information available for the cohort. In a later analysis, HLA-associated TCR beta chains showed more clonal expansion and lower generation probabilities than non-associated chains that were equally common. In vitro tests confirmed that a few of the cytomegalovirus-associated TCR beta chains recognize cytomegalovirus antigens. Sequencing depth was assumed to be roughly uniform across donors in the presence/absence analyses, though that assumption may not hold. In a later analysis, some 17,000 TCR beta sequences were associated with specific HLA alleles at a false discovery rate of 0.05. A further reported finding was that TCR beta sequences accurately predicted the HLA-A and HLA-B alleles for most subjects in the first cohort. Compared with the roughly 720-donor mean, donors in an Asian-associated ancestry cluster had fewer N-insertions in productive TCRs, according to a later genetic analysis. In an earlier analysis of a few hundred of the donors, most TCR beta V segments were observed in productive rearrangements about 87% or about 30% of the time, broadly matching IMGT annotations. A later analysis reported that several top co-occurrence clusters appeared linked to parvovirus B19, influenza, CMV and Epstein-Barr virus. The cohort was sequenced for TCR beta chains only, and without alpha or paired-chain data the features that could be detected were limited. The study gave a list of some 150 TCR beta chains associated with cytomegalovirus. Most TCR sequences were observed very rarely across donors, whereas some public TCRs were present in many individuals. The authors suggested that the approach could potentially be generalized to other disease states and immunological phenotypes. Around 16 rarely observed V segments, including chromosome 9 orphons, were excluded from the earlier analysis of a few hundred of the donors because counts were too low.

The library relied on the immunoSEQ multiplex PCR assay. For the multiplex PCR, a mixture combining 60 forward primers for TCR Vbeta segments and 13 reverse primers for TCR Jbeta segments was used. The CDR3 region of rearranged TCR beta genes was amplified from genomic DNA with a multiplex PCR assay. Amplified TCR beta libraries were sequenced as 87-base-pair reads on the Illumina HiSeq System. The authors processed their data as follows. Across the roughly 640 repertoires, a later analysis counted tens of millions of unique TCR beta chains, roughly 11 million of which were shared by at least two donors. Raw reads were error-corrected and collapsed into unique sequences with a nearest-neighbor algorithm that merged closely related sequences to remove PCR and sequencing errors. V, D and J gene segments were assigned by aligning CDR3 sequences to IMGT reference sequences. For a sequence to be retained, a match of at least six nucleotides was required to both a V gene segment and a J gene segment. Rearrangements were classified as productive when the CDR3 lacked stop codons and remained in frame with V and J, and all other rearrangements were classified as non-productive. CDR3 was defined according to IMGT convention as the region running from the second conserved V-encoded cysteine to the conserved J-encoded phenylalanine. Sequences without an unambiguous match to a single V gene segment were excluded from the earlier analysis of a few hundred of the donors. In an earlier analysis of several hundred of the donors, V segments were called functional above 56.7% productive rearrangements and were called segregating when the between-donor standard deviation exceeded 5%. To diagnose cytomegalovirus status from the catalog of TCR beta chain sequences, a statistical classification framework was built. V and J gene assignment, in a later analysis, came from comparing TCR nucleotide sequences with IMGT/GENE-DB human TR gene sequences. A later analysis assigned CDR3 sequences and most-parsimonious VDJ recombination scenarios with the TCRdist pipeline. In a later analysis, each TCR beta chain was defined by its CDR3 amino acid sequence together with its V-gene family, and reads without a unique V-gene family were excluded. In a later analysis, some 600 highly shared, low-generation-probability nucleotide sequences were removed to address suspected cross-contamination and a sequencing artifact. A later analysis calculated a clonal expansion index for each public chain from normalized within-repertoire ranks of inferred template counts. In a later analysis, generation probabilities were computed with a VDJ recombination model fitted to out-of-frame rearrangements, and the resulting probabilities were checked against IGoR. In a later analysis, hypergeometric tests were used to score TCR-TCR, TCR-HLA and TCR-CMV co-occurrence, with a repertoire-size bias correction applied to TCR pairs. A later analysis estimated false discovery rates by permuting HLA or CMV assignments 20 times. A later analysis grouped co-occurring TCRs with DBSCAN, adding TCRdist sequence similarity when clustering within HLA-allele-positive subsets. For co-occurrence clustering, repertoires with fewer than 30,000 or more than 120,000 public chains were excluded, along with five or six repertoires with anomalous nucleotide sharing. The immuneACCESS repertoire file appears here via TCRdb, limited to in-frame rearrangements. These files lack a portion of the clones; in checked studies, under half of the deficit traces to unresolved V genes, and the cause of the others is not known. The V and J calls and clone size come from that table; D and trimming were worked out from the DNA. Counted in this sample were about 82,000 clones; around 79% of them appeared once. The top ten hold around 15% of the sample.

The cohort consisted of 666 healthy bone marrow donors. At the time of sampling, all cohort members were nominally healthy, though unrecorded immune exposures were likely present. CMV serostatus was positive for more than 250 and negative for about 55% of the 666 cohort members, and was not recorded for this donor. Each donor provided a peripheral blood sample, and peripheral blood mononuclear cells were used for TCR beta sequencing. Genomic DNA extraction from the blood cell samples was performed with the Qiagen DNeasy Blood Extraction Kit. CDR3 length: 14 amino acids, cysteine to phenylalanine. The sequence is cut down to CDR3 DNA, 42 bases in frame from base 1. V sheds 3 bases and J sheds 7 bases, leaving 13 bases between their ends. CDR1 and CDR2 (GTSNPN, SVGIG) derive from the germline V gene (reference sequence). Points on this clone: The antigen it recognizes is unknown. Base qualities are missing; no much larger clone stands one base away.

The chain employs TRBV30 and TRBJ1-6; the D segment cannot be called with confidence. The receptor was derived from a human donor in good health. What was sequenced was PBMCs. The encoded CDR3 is CAWSAAAGNSPLHF. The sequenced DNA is TGTGCCTGGAGCGCAGCTGCGGGGAATTCACCCCTCCACTTT.